A single sample is the source of the 24 T cell receptor beta chains below, sequenced in a study of blood T cell repertoires in COVID-19. Sequenced by immunoSEQ multiplex PCR; TCRdb stores in-frame clones only, minus some. The sample has around 140,000 clones, 84% seen once. The sequencing sample was made of peripheral blood. The receptors derive from a human donor in a cohort sampled during active COVID-19.

The V and J genes are TRBV5-6 and TRBJ1-1; D gene unclear. Deletions cut 1 base from V and 3 bases from J, with 13 bases between. The CDR3 covers 15 residues. The germline V gene encodes CDR1 SGHDT and CDR2 YYEEEE. The CDR3 here is CASSLRGLLDTEAFF. CDR3 coding DNA: TGTGCCAGCAGCTTGCGAGGTCTCCTGGACACTGAAGCTTTCTTT.

The V call is TRBV3-1 (or the pseudogene TRBV3-2), the J call TRBJ2-5, with D possibly matching TRBD2 (6 bases). The germline V gene has CDR1 LGHDT and CDR2 YNNKEL (reference sequence). There are 13 residues in the CDR3. V dropped 4 bases and J dropped 5 bases, with 11 bases sitting between them. The CDR3 region has the DNA TGTGCCAGCAGCCTCTGGCGGGGCGAGACCCAGTACTTC. The encoded protein is CASSLWRGETQYF.

The chain joins TRBV30 to TRBJ1-2, with D possibly TRBD1 on 6 matching bases. The CDR3 loop spans 13 amino acids. V shed 1 base and J shed 3 bases, with 9 bases lying between them. CDR1 is GTSNPN and CDR2 is SVGIG in the germline V gene (reference sequence). CDR3 amino acids: CAWSEGQHYGYTF. CDR3 sequence (DNA): TGTGCCTGGAGTGAGGGACAACACTATGGCTACACCTTC.

The V call is TRBV2, the J call TRBJ1-2, with a tentative D call TRBD1 (6 bases). The CDR3 covers 13 residues. The germline gives CDR1 SNHLY, CDR2 FYNNEI. Trimming removed 2 bases at V and 4 bases at J, with 8 bases between. CDR3 amino acids: CASSETGPYGYTF. Here the CDR3 DNA reads TGTGCCAGCAGTGAAACAGGGCCCTATGGCTACACCTTC.

This clone was seen a handful of times. The CDR3 bases are TGCGCCAGCAGCCAAGCAGCTCAGGGGTACTATGGCTACACCTTC. Translating gives CASSQAAQGYYGYTF. J is TRBJ1-2 and V is TRBV4-1; weak D call: TRBD1 (6 bases). Between the trimmed V and J ends, which lost 1 base and 3 bases, there was a span of 12 bases. CDR1 is MGHRA and CDR2 is YSYEKL in the germline V gene. CDR3 length: 15 amino acids.

This chain joins TRBV14 and TRBJ2-2; TRBD1 matches at 8 bases. Looked up from germline, CDR1 is SGHDN and CDR2 is FVKESK. The CDR3 has 15 amino acids. V lost 2 bases to trimming and J lost 5 bases; unmatched junction nucleotides: 4. Here the CDR3 reads CASSQQGAGTGELFF. CDR3 sequence (DNA): TGTGCCAGCAGCCAACAGGGGGCGGGTACCGGGGAGCTGTTTTTT.

The chain is built from TRBV5-1 and TRBJ2-3; the D is unclear. In germline, CDR1 is SGHRS, CDR2 YFSETQ. V lost 1 base and J lost 4, with 16 bases in between. The CDR3 covers 16 residues. The CDR3 reads CASSLSRHPRADTQYF. CDR3 sequence (DNA): TGCGCCAGCAGCTTGAGCCGACACCCGCGAGCAGATACGCAGTATTTT.

CDR3 nucleotides: TGTGCCAGTAATAAGGGGATCGGGTATGGCTACACCTTC. This sequence encodes CASNKGIGYGYTF. The rearrangement joins TRBV19 to TRBJ1-2; tentatively, D is TRBD1 (5 bases). Germline V CDR1 and CDR2: LNHDA, SQIVND (reference sequence). Between the trimmed V and J ends, which lost 7 bases and 5 bases, there was a span of 14 bases. This CDR3 spans 13 amino acids.

The chain couples TRBV19 to TRBJ1-2; D ambiguous. The CDR3 spans 17 residues. Germline V gives CDR1 LNHDA, CDR2 SQIVND (reference sequence). The V gene lost 3 bases and the J gene lost 3 bases, with 20 bases spanning the gap. CDR3 loop: CASSIGVGVLRDYGYTF. DNA for the CDR3: TGTGCCAGTAGTATTGGTGTTGGGGTCTTGAGGGACTATGGCTACACCTTC.

On this clone: The sample holds other DNA sequences that translate to the same CDR3. The chain carries TRBV7-3 and TRBJ2-5, with 8 bases fitting TRBD1. CDR1 and CDR2 (germline): SGHTA, FQGTGA. V lost 3 bases and J lost 5; bases outside the gene matches: 2. The CDR3 runs to 13 residues. CDR3 sequence: CASSLNRGETQYF. CDR3 bases: TGTGCCAGCAGCTTGAACAGGGGGGAGACCCAGTACTTC.

There are many counts of this clone. The chain carries TRBV6-5 and TRBJ1-4, with D possibly matching TRBD1 (6 bases). Per the germline V gene, CDR1 is MNHEY and CDR2 is SVGAGI. V was trimmed by 7 bases and J by 8 bases, leaving 17 bases between them. CDR3 length: 14 amino acids. CDR3 coding DNA: TGTGCCAGCACTCCGACAGGACAACTCGAAAAACTGTTTTTT. Its protein product is CASTPTGQLEKLFF.

The DNA of the CDR3 is TGTGCCAGCTCACCGACTAGCGGGGGGCTCGCGGGGTCCGAGCAGTACTTC. Amino acids: CASSPTSGGLAGSEQYF. The V call is TRBV18, the J call TRBJ2-7; TRBD2 aligns across 13 bases. The CDR3 loop spans 17 amino acids. Germline V gene data show CDR1 as KGHSH and CDR2 as LQKENI. V shed 3 bases, J shed 6 bases, and the junction held 11 bases outside the gene matches.

The chain joins TRBV3-1 (or the pseudogene TRBV3-2) to TRBJ2-3; 11 bases are shared with TRBD2. Per the germline V gene, CDR1 is LGHDT and CDR2 is YNNKEL (reference sequence). This CDR3 has 17 residues. With V trimmed by 4 bases and J by 0 bases, 6 bases remained unmatched. The CDR3 protein is CASSPLAGGPSTDTQYF. The DNA for the CDR3 is TGTGCCAGCAGCCCTTTAGCGGGGGGGCCTAGCACAGATACGCAGTATTTT.

The chain joins TRBV7-2 to TRBJ2-2; no definite D call. The CDR3 is 14 residues long. Looked up from germline, CDR1 is SGHTA and CDR2 is FQGNSA. Trimming removed 2 bases from V and 2 bases from J, with 6 bases in between. The CDR3 region is CASSLRYNTGELFF. In nucleotides, the CDR3 is TGTGCCAGCAGCTTACGTTATAACACCGGGGAGCTGTTTTTT.

This clone was observed once. The chain couples TRBV5-5 to TRBJ1-1, with 9 bases that match TRBD1. The V segment lost 4 bases and the J segment 4 bases; nucleotides outside the gene matches: 14. Germline lookup yields CDR1 SGHKS and CDR2 YYEKEE (reference sequence). The CDR3 contains 17 residues. The CDR3 DNA is TGTGCCAGCAGCATGACAGGGGGGACAGTCGTCGGCACTGAAGCTTTCTTT. It is translated as CASSMTGGTVVGTEAFF.

This chain connects TRBV11-3 to TRBJ2-7; no clear D. The CDR3 spans 15 residues. Trimming shortened V by 3 bases and J by 3 bases, and 15 bases separated the two germline ends. The germline CDR1 and CDR2 sequences are SGHNT and YENEEA. The CDR3 sequence is CASSFRGTRRYEQYV. The DNA for the CDR3 is TGTGCCAGCAGCTTTAGAGGAACCCGACGCTACGAGCAGTACGTC.

The rearrangement uses TRBV7-9 and TRBJ1-2; unclear D gene. This CDR3 spans 14 amino acids. The germline CDR1 and CDR2 sequences are SEHNR and FQNEAQ (reference sequence). Trimming shortened V by 1 base and J by 2 bases, and 8 bases separated the two germline ends. Here the CDR3 reads CASSLGTGNYGYTF. The CDR3 DNA sequence: TGTGCCAGCAGCTTAGGGACGGGGAACTATGGCTACACCTTC.

This clone was seen just once. The CDR3 is CASFPGQENTEAFF. The DNA of the CDR3 is TGTGCCAGCTTTCCCGGCCAGGAGAACACTGAAGCTTTCTTT. This rearrangement joins TRBV2 to TRBJ1-1; D remains ambiguous. Trimming removed 8 bases at V and 1 base at J, with 14 bases between. Germline loops: CDR1 SNHLY, CDR2 FYNNEI. This CDR3 has 14 residues.

The V gene is TRBV5-6, the J gene TRBJ2-3; 7 bases match TRBD1. J was trimmed by 6 bases and V by 3 bases; bases with no gene match: 16. Germline CDR1 is SGHDT and CDR2 is YYEEEE. CDR3 size: 17 residues. CDR3 in amino acids: CASSSFTGVKERDTQYF. CDR3 coding DNA: TGTGCCAGCAGCTCCTTCACAGGGGTAAAGGAAAGGGATACGCAGTATTTT.

The chain employs TRBV4-1 and TRBJ1-6, with TRBD1 identical over 7 bases. Germline trimming cut 0 bases from V and 10 bases from J; bases unmatched to any gene: 9. Germline V lookup: CDR1 MGHRA, CDR2 YSYEKL. This CDR3 has 16 residues. CDR3 amino acids: CASSQDGGRGGSPLHF. CDR3 coding DNA: TGCGCCAGCAGCCAAGATGGCGGGCGAGGGGGCTCACCCCTCCACTTT.

CDR3 nucleotides: TGTGCCAGCAGCTTAGAACCGGGACAGATAACCTACGAGCAGTACTTC. The encoded protein is CASSLEPGQITYEQYF. The V call is TRBV7-2, the J call TRBJ2-7; TRBD1 matches 7 bases. CDR3 length: 16 residues. CDR1 is SGHTA, CDR2 FQGNSA, per germline. V trimming: 1 base; J trimming: 2 bases; junction bases outside the gene matches: 8.

This clone is a singleton in its sample. This chain uses TRBV5-4 with TRBJ2-6, with a possible D match to TRBD1 (5 bases). The CDR3 sequence is 17 residues long. CDR1 and CDR2 from the germline V gene are SGHNT and YYREEE (reference sequence). V lost 1 base and J lost 2, with 13 bases in between. In DNA form, the CDR3 reads TGTGCCAGCAGCTTGCGTACAGGTCGGACTGGGGCCAACGTCCTGACTTTC. It specifies CASSLRTGRTGANVLTF.

The V call is TRBV21-1, the J call TRBJ2-3; TRBD2 is the table's D call, not checked against the DNA. TRBV21-1 represents a pseudogene. The CDR3 contains 15 residues. CDR3 in amino acids: CASSLGGGRTDTQYF. CDR3 nucleotide sequence: TGTGCCAGCAGCTTAGGGGGGGGGCGCACAGATACGCAGTATTTT.

The rearrangement uses TRBV7-9 and TRBJ2-1, with 8 bases fitting TRBD2. The CDR3 is 16 residues long. After removal of 5 bases from V and 3 bases from J, the junction contained 9 bases not matched to a gene. CDR1 and CDR2 (germline): SEHNR, FQNEAQ (reference sequence). The DNA for the CDR3 is TGTGCCAGCAGCCTGTCGTTGGCGGGAGGCTACAATGAGCAGTTCTTC. Translated: CASSLSLAGGYNEQFF. Combining the CDR3 with reference TRBV7-9 and TRBJ2-1 gives the whole variable domain DTGVSQNPRHKITKRGQNVTFRCDPISEHNRLYWYRQTLGQGPEFLTYFQNEAQLEKSRLLSDRFSAERPKGSFSTLEIQRTEQGDSAMYLCASSLSLAGGYNEQFFGPGTRLTVL.